Listed here are 23 T cell receptor beta chains from one sample, sequenced in a study of blood T cell repertoires in COVID-19 (dated by TCRdb to 2020 to 2021). The library was produced with the immunoSEQ multiplex PCR assay. Entries here come from immuneACCESS through TCRdb and include only in-frame sequences with V and J called. Some clones fail to appear in such tables; in the studies checked, an unresolved V gene covers under half of the shortfall, and the cause of the remainder is unknown. The sample table lists about 170,000 clones, roughly 84% of them with a count of one. The ten largest clones take up 9.5% to 13% of the sample. Sequencing was carried out using peripheral blood. The source of these receptors is a man aged 65 to 85 with active or convalescent COVID-19.

The chain recombines TRBV5-1 with TRBJ2-7, with TRBD1 matching over 10 bases. This CDR3 has 17 residues. Germline CDR1 and CDR2: SGHRS and YFSETQ. After removal of 4 bases from V and 2 bases from J, the junction contained 12 bases not matched to a gene. CDR3 loop: CASSTRGAGQGAYEQYF. The CDR3 DNA reads TGCGCCAGCAGCACCCGGGGGGCCGGACAGGGGGCCTACGAGCAGTACTTC.

V and J are TRBV4-3 and TRBJ1-2, with D unclear. Per germline, CDR1 LGHNA and CDR2 YSLEER. With 3 bases removed from V and 3 bases from J, the gap between germline ends came to 11 bases. The CDR3 extends over 14 amino acids. CDR3 sequence reads: CASSQIEGDYGYTF. The CDR3 region has the DNA TGCGCCAGCAGCCAGATAGAGGGAGACTATGGCTACACCTTC.

The V gene is TRBV7-8, the J gene TRBJ2-1, with 13 bases aligning to TRBD2. J was trimmed by 5 bases and V by 4 bases; bases with no gene match: 2. The CDR3 extends over 15 amino acids. Germline-derived CDR1 and CDR2 are SGHVS and FQNEAQ. In nucleotides, the CDR3 is TGTGCCAGCAGCTCGACTAGCGGGAGGCACAATGAGCAGTTCTTC. This translates into CASSSTSGRHNEQFF.

This clone was observed once. This chain links TRBV28 with TRBJ1-5; a weak D match, TRBD1 (6 bases). Deletions cut 3 bases from V and 5 bases from J, with 14 bases between. Per germline, CDR1 MDHEN and CDR2 SYDVKM. This CDR3 has 15 amino acids. The CDR3 is CASSFPDRKDQPQHF. The CDR3, as DNA: TGTGCCAGCAGTTTCCCGGACAGAAAAGATCAGCCCCAGCATTTT.

The rearrangement uses TRBV4-3 and TRBJ2-7; TRBD2 aligns across 7 bases. The CDR3 length is 15 residues. V shed 0 bases and J 6 bases; nucleotides not matched to a gene: 8. CDR1 LGHNA and CDR2 YSLEER come from the germline V gene. Written as DNA, the CDR3 is TGCGCCAGCAGCCAAGATCGTAGCGGGCTGGCCGAGCAGTACTTC. Encoded protein: CASSQDRSGLAEQYF.

The CDR3 sequence: CASSLPSRGDYGYTF. The DNA of the CDR3 is TGTGCCAGCAGTTTGCCCTCCAGGGGCGACTATGGCTACACCTTC. The V gene is TRBV28, the J gene TRBJ1-2, with D perhaps TRBD1 (6 bases). There are 15 residues in the CDR3. Germline CDR1 is MDHEN and CDR2 is SYDVKM. V was clipped by 3 bases and J by 3 bases, with 14 bases between them.

The gene calls are TRBV24-1 and TRBJ1-2, with D perhaps TRBD1 (6 bases). Germline CDR1 KGHDR, CDR2 SFDVKD. The CDR3 sequence is 15 residues long. Trimming cost V 2 bases and J 8 bases, with 17 bases left between them. For the CDR3, the DNA is TGTGCCACCAGTGATTCCTCAGGGGAAGGATGGGGCTACACCTTC. Translation gives CATSDSSGEGWGYTF.

Only a few counts were recorded for this clone. This chain connects TRBV30 to TRBJ2-3; 9 nucleotides line up with TRBD2. The germline V gene encodes CDR1 GTSNPN and CDR2 SVGIG (reference sequence). Trimming cost V 0 bases and J 6 bases; bases outside gene matches: 7. The CDR3 runs to 15 residues. The CDR3 loop is CAWSVPGTSLDTQYF. The DNA of the CDR3 is TGTGCCTGGAGTGTACCCGGGACTAGCCTCGATACGCAGTATTTT.

The rearrangement uses TRBV16 and TRBJ2-2; D call uncertain. The V and J ends lost 7 bases and 2 bases respectively, with 14 bases between them. Germline V gene lookup returns CDR1 KGHSY and CDR2 FQNENV. The CDR3 loop spans 15 amino acids. The DNA of the CDR3 is TGTGCCAGCATACGCGAAGAAGAAAACACCGGGGAGCTGTTTTTT. This gives the protein CASIREEENTGELFF.

The V gene is TRBV2, the J gene TRBJ1-1; D is perhaps TRBD1 (5 bases). The germline V gene encodes CDR1 SNHLY and CDR2 FYNNEI. Trimming shortened V by 7 bases and J by 1 base, and 10 bases separated the two germline ends. The CDR3 spans 13 residues. The DNA of the CDR3 is TGTGCCAGCAACTTTGACAGGAACACTGAAGCTTTCTTT. It yields the protein CASNFDRNTEAFF. Complete variable domain (other parts from reference TRBV2 and TRBJ1-1): EPEVTQTPSHQVTQMGQEVILRCVPISNHLYFYWYRQILGQKVEFLVSFYNNEISEKSEIFDDQFSVERPDGSNFTLKIRSTKLEDSAMYFCASNFDRNTEAFFGQGTRLTVV.

This clone was picked up one time. This chain uses TRBV6-6 with TRBJ1-5, with D tentatively TRBD1 (5 bases). The CDR3 sequence is 15 residues long. The V and J ends lost 6 bases and 0 bases respectively, with 12 bases between them. Germline values: CDR1 MNHNY, CDR2 SVGAGI (reference sequence). CDR3 protein: CASSLDSPSNQPQHF. The CDR3 nucleotides read TGTGCCAGCAGCCTCGACAGCCCTAGCAATCAGCCCCAGCATTTT.

The rearrangement joins TRBV24-1 to TRBJ2-3; 7 bases line up with TRBD1. The CDR3 runs to 14 residues. With V trimmed by 9 bases and J by 0 bases, 5 bases remained unmatched. The germline CDR1 and CDR2 sequences are KGHDR and SFDVKD. The CDR3 nucleotides read TGTGCCACCTCGGGGACAGTCAGCACAGATACGCAGTATTTT. Amino acid sequence: CATSGTVSTDTQYF.

This clone was counted a single time. The chain employs TRBV5-4 and TRBJ2-5; a weak D match, TRBD1 (5 bases). The germline V gene encodes CDR1 SGHNT and CDR2 YYREEE (reference sequence). Trimming removed 0 bases from V and 2 bases from J, with 5 bases in between. The CDR3 contains 13 residues. CDR3 in amino acids: CASSLDRQETQYF. CDR3 bases: TGTGCCAGCAGCTTGGACAGGCAAGAGACCCAGTACTTC.

CDR3 in amino acids: CASSTAGGLSYNEQFF. Here the CDR3 DNA reads TGTGCCAGCAGTACGGCGGGGGGACTCTCCTACAATGAGCAGTTCTTC. The V gene is TRBV6-2 or TRBV6-3, the J gene TRBJ2-1; TRBD2 agrees at 8 bases. There are 16 residues in the CDR3. V lost 5 bases, J lost 0 bases, and 6 bases stayed unmatched. Per germline, CDR1 MNHEY and CDR2 SVGEGT.

This clone was picked up one time. This chain uses TRBV6-2 or TRBV6-3 with TRBJ2-1, with 7 bases identical to TRBD1. The CDR3 extends over 15 amino acids. Trimming at V came to 2 bases and at J to 9 bases, leaving 10 bases not matched to a gene. From germline, CDR1 is MNHEY and CDR2 SVGEGT. The CDR3 is CASSYLRQGEGEQFF. DNA of the CDR3: TGTGCCAGCAGTTACCTGAGACAGGGAGAGGGTGAGCAGTTCTTC.

Only one count was recorded for this clone. The V and J genes are TRBV19 and TRBJ2-1; 10 bases align to TRBD2. There are 15 residues in the CDR3. Germline trimming cut 4 bases from V and 6 bases from J; bases unmatched to any gene: 6. Germline CDR1 reads LNHDA; CDR2 reads SQIVND (reference sequence). The CDR3 DNA reads TGTGCCAGTAGTAGAAGCGGGAGGGCCTTCAATGAGCAGTTCTTC. Its protein is CASSRSGRAFNEQFF.

The chain recombines TRBV28 with TRBJ1-5, with 11 nucleotides matching TRBD1. The CDR3 spans 16 residues. Germline V gene sequence: CDR1 MDHEN, CDR2 SYDVKM. The ends lost 6 bases at V and 3 bases at J; junction bases unmatched: 7. CDR3 DNA: TGTGCCAGCAGGCCGGGGACAGGGGGAAACAATCAGCCCCAGCATTTT. It is translated as CASRPGTGGNNQPQHF.

This chain uses TRBV4-3 with TRBJ2-5; 7 bases are a match to TRBD2. CDR1 is LGHNA, CDR2 YSLEER, per germline. CDR3 length: 15 amino acids. After removal of 4 bases from V and 2 bases from J, the junction contained 7 bases not matched to a gene. CDR3: CASSLLGRDQETQYF. CDR3 in DNA: TGCGCCAGCAGCCTCCTTGGGAGGGATCAAGAGACCCAGTACTTC.

The CDR3 loop is CASSPFLNTEAFF. The CDR3 DNA is TGTGCCAGCAGCCCCTTTCTGAACACTGAAGCTTTCTTT. V gene TRBV7-8 combines with J gene TRBJ1-1; D uncertain. The V end lost 5 bases, the J end lost 0 bases, and 7 bases lay between the germline ends. Germline CDR1 reads SGHVS; CDR2 reads FQNEAQ. The CDR3 is 13 residues long.

The chain has TRBV7-9 and TRBJ2-5; 10 nucleotides agree with TRBD2. With V trimmed by 5 bases and J by 5 bases, 8 bases remained unmatched. Germline CDR1 is SEHNR and CDR2 is FQNEAQ (reference sequence). This CDR3 is 15 amino acids long. The CDR3 coding sequence is TGTGCCAGCAGCCAACAGCGGGAGGGCCGGGAGACCCAGTACTTC. Translation gives CASSQQREGRETQYF.

J is TRBJ2-1 and V is TRBV9, with D perhaps TRBD2 (5 bases). The CDR3 loop spans 17 amino acids. Per germline, CDR1 SGDLS and CDR2 YYNGEE. Trimming removed 0 bases from V and 0 bases from J, with 13 bases in between. The CDR3 loop is CASSVVRGASSYNEQFF. CDR3 DNA sequence: TGTGCCAGCAGCGTAGTCCGGGGTGCTAGCTCCTACAATGAGCAGTTCTTC.

The V and J genes are TRBV28 and TRBJ1-4, with 9 bases fitting TRBD1. The CDR3 loop spans 16 amino acids. Germline CDR1 reads MDHEN; CDR2 reads SYDVKM. Germline trimming cut 1 base from V and 6 bases from J; bases unmatched to any gene: 6. CDR3 DNA: TGTGCCAGCAGTTTATATGGGACAGGGTCTTATGAAAAACTGTTTTTT. Protein sequence: CASSLYGTGSYEKLFF.

J is TRBJ2-1 and V is TRBV29-1, with 9 nucleotides matching TRBD1. CDR3 length equals 15 residues. Trimming cost V 6 bases and J 8 bases; bases outside gene matches: 14. Germline V gene data show CDR1 as SQVTM and CDR2 as ANQGSEA. This CDR3 is CSVHNTGGGRYEQFF. Written as DNA, the CDR3 is TGCAGCGTCCACAATACAGGGGGCGGACGCTATGAGCAGTTCTTC.